A selection of T cell receptor beta chains follows, all from one sample in a study of T cells in localized non-small cell lung cancer. Here immunoSEQ multiplex PCR was the method, and the copy in TCRdb shows in-frame clones only, minus some. The sample consists of about 27,000 clones, less than 95% of them appearing once. Sequenced material: peripheral blood, taken before any cancer treatment. Every receptor here comes from a woman aged 35 to 75 with stage I lung adenocarcinoma. Both conserved end residues are part of each CDR3. The D gene is left open where the match is weak. Not all rows give a size; the values are once, few, many and, for expanded clones, a class.

j_gene | d_gene | v_gene | abundance | CDR3nt | CDR3aa
TRBJ2-7 | . | TRBV9 | . | TGTGCCAGCAGCACGGGACCCCTAGGGGAGCAGTACTTC | CASSTGPLGEQYF
TRBJ1-5 | . | TRBV7-8 | . | TGTGCCAGCAGCTCCCCCACAGGGTTCGAGCATCAGCCCCAGCATTTT | CASSSPTGFEHQPQHF
TRBJ2-1 | TRBD2 | TRBV7-2 | . | TGTGCCAGCAGCTATGCCTCCGGGACTAGCGGGAGTAATGAGCAGTTCTTC | CASSYASGTSGSNEQFF
TRBJ2-7 | . | TRBV5-4 | . | TGTGCCAGCAGCTGGGAGAGAACCTACGAGCAGTACTTC | CASSWERTYEQYF
TRBJ2-1 | . | TRBV6-4 | . | TGTGCCAGCAGTGAAGATGGAGGGGCAGGTGAGCAGTTCTTC | CASSEDGGAGEQFF
TRBJ1-5 | . | TRBV30 | . | TGTGCCTGGAGTCCGACGCCGGATAGCAATCAGCCCCAGCATTTT | CAWSPTPDSNQPQHF
TRBJ1-2 | . | TRBV7-2 | . | TGTGCCAGCAGCCCGGACGGGGATTATGGCTACACCTTC | CASSPDGDYGYTF
TRBJ2-3 | . | TRBV10-1 | . | TGCGCCAGCAGTGACACGCCAGCTCGGGATACGCAGTATTTT | CASSDTPARDTQYF
TRBJ1-2 | . | TRBV6-5 | . | TGTGCCAGCAGTTCCCGGACAAGCTATGGCTACACCTTC | CASSSRTSYGYTF
TRBJ2-2 | TRBD1 | TRBV27 | . | TGTGCCAGCAGTTCTACAGGGGGCGGCGGCACCGGGGAGCTGTTTTTT | CASSSTGGGGTGELFF
TRBJ1-3 | TRBD1 | TRBV4-3 | . | TGCGCCAGCAGCCCCTTTGCCCCGGGACAGGGGGCGCGCGTTGGAAACACCATATATTTT | CASSPFAPGQGARVGNTIYF
TRBJ2-2 | . | TRBV15 | once | TGTGCCACCAGCGGCAGGGGACTACACACCGGGGAGCTGTTTTTT | CATSGRGLHTGELFF
TRBJ2-5 | . | TRBV18 | . | TGTGCCAGCTCACAATCGTCCGGGACCACAATAGAGACCCAGTACTTC | CASSQSSGTTIETQYF
TRBJ1-2 | . | TRBV6-5 | once | TGTGCCAGCAGTTACCCGGGGAGGAGTGACTATGGCTACACCTTC | CASSYPGRSDYGYTF
TRBJ2-3 | TRBD2 | TRBV18 | . | TGTGCCAGCTCAGGAGGGACTAGCGGTTACACAGATACGCAGTATTTT | CASSGGTSGYTDTQYF
TRBJ1-2 | TRBD1 | TRBV30 | . | TGTGCCTGGAGAATACAGGGGGCTCCCTATGGCTACACCTTC | CAWRIQGAPYGYTF
TRBJ2-2 | . | TRBV15 | . | TGTGCCACCAGCAACTCACAGGGCCCCGGGGAGCTGTTTTTT | CATSNSQGPGELFF
TRBJ1-2 | TRBD1 | TRBV7-3 | . | TGTGCCAGCAGCGCGGGACAGGGCTATGGCTACACCTTC | CASSAGQGYGYTF
TRBJ1-2 | . | TRBV7-9 | once | TGTGCCAGCAGGGGAGGGGTGTTGGACTATGGCTACACCTTC | CASRGGVLDYGYTF
TRBJ1-2 | . | TRBV30 | . | TGTGCCTGGAACAAGGGGCTAGACTATGGCTACACCTTC | CAWNKGLDYGYTF
TRBJ2-5 | . | TRBV7-8 | . | TGTGCCAGCAGCTTAGCGCTTACCTTACTTTCTAGGGGACGACTCCAAGAGACCCAGTACTTC | CASSLALTLLSRGRLQETQYF
TRBJ1-4 | . | TRBV7-2 | . | TGTGCCAGCAGCTTACAGTCAGGAGTTGGGAATGAAAAACTGTTTTTT | CASSLQSGVGNEKLFF
TRBJ1-1 | . | TRBV29-1 | . | TGCAGCGTTGAAGAACAGGGCGTTAGCACTGAAGCTTTCTTT | CSVEEQGVSTEAFF
TRBJ2-3 | . | TRBV6-1 | . | TGTGCCAGCAGTGCCCGTAGGGTAGTAACGAACCCAGATACGCAGTATTTT | CASSARRVVTNPDTQYF
TRBJ2-1 | TRBD2 | TRBV27 | once | TGTGCCAGCGGGTTCTCAAAACTGGGACTAGCGGGAGTGGATGAGCAGTTCTTC | CASGFSKLGLAGVDEQFF
TRBJ1-3 | . | TRBV30 | . | TGTGCCTGGAGTGTACGAGGGTCGGGAAACACCATATATTTT | CAWSVRGSGNTIYF
TRBJ2-6 | TRBD1 | TRBV19 | . | TGTGCCAGTAGTATAATTGGGGCAGGGGGCGGAGATGGGGCCAACGTCCTGACTTTC | CASSIIGAGGGDGANVLTF
TRBJ2-1 | TRBD2 | TRBV7-2 | . | TGTGCCAGCAGCCCCCAGTTCGGCGGGGGTGCTGGGAATGAGCAGTTCTTC | CASSPQFGGGAGNEQFF
TRBJ2-3 | TRBD2 | TRBV29-1 | . | TGCAGCGTTGTTCTAGCGGGGGGGCCCACAGATACGCAGTATTTT | CSVVLAGGPTDTQYF